What follows are 5 T cell receptor beta chains derived from one specimen sequenced in a study of shared clonotypes between healthy human individuals. Libraries were prepared by immunoSEQ multiplex PCR; TCRdb keeps only in-frame clonotypes and omits some of them. The sample comprises approximately 1,000,000 clones, about 80% of which are singletons, and about 0.52% rests with the top ten. The sample was memory CD4+ T cells from PBMCs. As to subset: CD45RA-negative fraction. The receptor source for this set is a man between 18 and 29 years old in good health. Some clones in this sample may be carry-over from other donors' samples.

The chain employs TRBV19 and TRBJ2-1; TRBD2 matches 12 bases. V lost 6 bases and J lost 8; bases outside the gene matches: 20. The CDR3 runs to 19 residues. From germline, CDR1 is LNHDA and CDR2 SQIVND (reference sequence). The CDR3: CASSYLLAGGRRQRDEQFF. Written as DNA, the CDR3 is TGTGCCAGTAGCTATTTACTAGCGGGAGGCCGGCGCCAGAGGGATGAGCAGTTCTTC.

This sequence joins TRBV30 and TRBJ1-6, with no clear D. V shed 4 bases and J shed 14 bases, with 18 bases lying between them. The germline gives CDR1 GTSNPN, CDR2 SVGIG (reference sequence). CDR3 length: 13 amino acids. This CDR3 reads CAWTQTGGFTLHF. The CDR3 DNA follows: TGTGCCTGGACCCAAACCGGAGGTTTTACCCTCCACTTT.

The genes are TRBV25-1 and TRBJ1-3; possible D gene TRBD1, 6 bases. CDR1 and CDR2 from the germline V gene are MGHDK and SYGVNS. This CDR3 contains 14 residues. Trimming took 7 bases from V and 4 from J, leaving 14 bases between them. As DNA, the CDR3 is TGTGCCAGCAAGGAGGGGGGAAACGGAAACACCATATATTTT. This codes for CASKEGGNGNTIYF.

This rearrangement joins TRBV11-3 to TRBJ2-7; D uncertain. This CDR3 comprises 14 residues. Trimming took 5 bases from V and 0 from J, leaving 11 bases between them. Germline V gene lookup returns CDR1 SGHNT and CDR2 YENEEA. This CDR3 reads CASSETPYSYEQYF. CDR3 DNA sequence: TGTGCCAGCAGCGAGACGCCCTACTCCTACGAGCAGTACTTC.

The chain joins TRBV5-1 to TRBJ2-3, with D maybe TRBD1 (6 bases). The CDR3 is 14 amino acids. V lost 3 bases and J lost 4, with 12 bases in between. Germline V gene sequence: CDR1 SGHRS, CDR2 YFSETQ. CDR3 protein: CASSYRTGSDTQYF. CDR3 in DNA: TGCGCCAGCAGCTACCGAACAGGGTCAGATACGCAGTATTTT.